The rows below give T cell receptor beta chains drawn from one sample of a study of blood T cell repertoires in COVID-19. The data were produced by immunoSEQ multiplex PCR, yet TCRdb's version contains in-frame clones alone and is incomplete. Of over 100,000 clones in the sample, around 84% were seen once. Sequenced: PBMCs or T cells enriched from blood (not recorded which). The receptor source for this set is a woman in her thirties who had recovered from COVID-19. The CDR3 runs from the conserved cysteine through the conserved F or W. The D gene is left open where the match is weak. Not every row has a clone size; where given, it reads once, few, many or a size class.

len: 15
d_gene: -
abundance: -
j_gene: TRBJ2-1
v_gene: TRBV19
CDR3nt: TGTGCCAGTAGTATAGGCCCCCATAAGAGGGATGAGCAGTTCTTC
CDR3aa: CASSIGPHKRDEQFF

len: 15
d_gene: TRBD1
abundance: -
j_gene: TRBJ1-2
v_gene: TRBV4-1
CDR3nt: TGCGCCAGCAGCCAAGCAGCTGGACAGGTCTATGGCTACACCTTC
CDR3aa: CASSQAAGQVYGYTF

len: 14
d_gene: -
abundance: few
j_gene: TRBJ1-3
v_gene: TRBV9
CDR3nt: TGTGCCAGCAGCGTAGACTACCTCGGAAACACCATATATTTT
CDR3aa: CASSVDYLGNTIYF

len: 17
d_gene: TRBD1
abundance: -
j_gene: TRBJ1-6
v_gene: TRBV24-1
CDR3nt: TGTGCCACCCCCCACCAGGGGGCAGAGGGTATGAATTCACCCCTCCACTTT
CDR3aa: CATPHQGAEGMNSPLHF

len: 15
d_gene: -
abundance: -
j_gene: TRBJ1-1
v_gene: TRBV10-2
CDR3nt: TGCGCCAGCAGTGAGTCGGGAGAGTTCAGCGCTGAAGCTTTCTTT
CDR3aa: CASSESGEFSAEAFF

len: 15
d_gene: TRBD1
abundance: few
j_gene: TRBJ1-3
v_gene: TRBV6-5
CDR3nt: TGTGCCAGCAGTCCGGACAGGTTCTCTGGAAACACCATATATTTT
CDR3aa: CASSPDRFSGNTIYF

len: 14
d_gene: -
abundance: -
j_gene: TRBJ2-2
v_gene: TRBV6-2/TRBV6-3
CDR3nt: TGTGCCAGCAGTTACTCCGGAGGCACCGGGGAGCTGTTTTTT
CDR3aa: CASSYSGGTGELFF

len: 16
d_gene: TRBD2
abundance: -
j_gene: TRBJ2-4
v_gene: TRBV11-2
CDR3nt: TGTGCCAGCAGCTCCACTAGCGGAGTAGCCAAAAACATTCAGTACTTC
CDR3aa: CASSSTSGVAKNIQYF

len: 17
d_gene: -
abundance: many
j_gene: TRBJ1-1
v_gene: TRBV4-1
CDR3nt: TGCGCCAGCAGCCAAGCCAATCTACTACGGGGGTACACTGAAGCTTTCTTT
CDR3aa: CASSQANLLRGYTEAFF

len: 14
d_gene: -
abundance: -
j_gene: TRBJ2-5
v_gene: TRBV4-2
CDR3nt: TGTGCCAGCAGCCAACCCGGGAACCAAGAGACCCAGTACTTC
CDR3aa: CASSQPGNQETQYF

len: 16
d_gene: -
abundance: -
j_gene: TRBJ2-1
v_gene: TRBV18
CDR3nt: TGTGCCAGCTCACTAGCCGGGACACTCTTCGGCAATGAGCAGTTCTTC
CDR3aa: CASSLAGTLFGNEQFF

len: 14
d_gene: -
abundance: once
j_gene: TRBJ1-1
v_gene: TRBV5-1
CDR3nt: TGCGCCAGCAGCCGAGACAGCTCGAACACTGAAGCTTTCTTT
CDR3aa: CASSRDSSNTEAFF

len: 15
d_gene: -
abundance: -
j_gene: TRBJ2-2
v_gene: TRBV18
CDR3nt: TGTGCCAGCTCACCCCACCCCTCGGGCACCGGGGAGCTGTTTTTT
CDR3aa: CASSPHPSGTGELFF

len: 18
d_gene: -
abundance: -
j_gene: TRBJ1-5
v_gene: TRBV30
CDR3nt: TGTGCCTGGAGTTCTACCCCCCAGGGGCAGTATAGCAATCAGCCCCAGCATTTT
CDR3aa: CAWSSTPQGQYSNQPQHF

len: 15
d_gene: -
abundance: -
j_gene: TRBJ2-2
v_gene: TRBV7-3
CDR3nt: TGTGCCAGCAGCTCCGGGACATTGAACACCGGGGAGCTGTTTTTT
CDR3aa: CASSSGTLNTGELFF

len: 14
d_gene: -
abundance: -
j_gene: TRBJ2-5
v_gene: TRBV28
CDR3nt: TGTGCCAGCAGTTTGCGAGGCGGCAGAGAGACCCAGTACTTC
CDR3aa: CASSLRGGRETQYF

len: 16
d_gene: -
abundance: -
j_gene: TRBJ2-1
v_gene: TRBV9
CDR3nt: TGTGCCAGCAGCTCCAAAAGAGGGAGATCCTACAATGAGCAGTTCTTC
CDR3aa: CASSSKRGRSYNEQFF

len: 16
d_gene: TRBD2
abundance: -
j_gene: TRBJ2-3
v_gene: TRBV11-2
CDR3nt: TGTGCCAGCAGCTCTAGCGGGACGGGAAGCACAGATACGCAGTATTTT
CDR3aa: CASSSSGTGSTDTQYF

len: 16
d_gene: TRBD1
abundance: once
j_gene: TRBJ1-2
v_gene: TRBV6-2/TRBV6-3
CDR3nt: TGTGCCAGCAGTCACAGACAGGGGGAGAGGCACTATGGCTACACCTTC
CDR3aa: CASSHRQGERHYGYTF